This is a list of T cell receptor beta chains from one sample in a study of blood T cell repertoires in COVID-19. Clones were read by immunoSEQ multiplex PCR, and TCRdb kept only the in-frame ones, dropping some. The table records more than 200,000 clones, approximately 87% of them present only once. Sequencing was carried out using peripheral blood. These receptors were obtained from a woman between 50 and 59 years old with acute or convalescent COVID-19. Both conserved end residues are part of each CDR3. Each record gives: CDR3 DNA, CDR3 protein, J gene, D gene, V gene, CDR3 length, clone size. A D gene is named only where the DNA matches it firmly. Clone size appears in some rows only: once, few, many, or a class for an expanded clone.

DNA: TGTGCCAGCAGCTTGGCGGAGACCCAGTACTTC; CDR3: CASSLAETQYF; J: TRBJ2-5; D: .; V: TRBV5-8; length: 11; size: .
DNA: TGTGCCAGCAGCCAAGGAGCCTCCTGGGATACGCAGTATTTT; CDR3: CASSQGASWDTQYF; J: TRBJ2-3; D: .; V: TRBV3-1/TRBV3-2; length: 14; size: .
DNA: TGCGCCAGCAGCTTGGGACGTCTGGCTAGCGGAAAGAACGAGCAGTACTTC; CDR3: CASSLGRLASGKNEQYF; J: TRBJ2-7; D: TRBD2; V: TRBV5-1; length: 17; size: .
DNA: TGTGCCAGCAGCTTAGGCGGGGGGGCCGTCAAAAACATTCAGTACTTC; CDR3: CASSLGGGAVKNIQYF; J: TRBJ2-4; D: TRBD2; V: TRBV11-3; length: 16; size: .
DNA: TGCGCCAGCAGCCAAGATGAGGCAGGGGGAGGTGAAAAACTGTTTTTT; CDR3: CASSQDEAGGGEKLFF; J: TRBJ1-4; D: TRBD1; V: TRBV4-1; length: 16; size: once
DNA: TGTGCCACCAGCAGAGGGCCTAGCGGCAAAGAGACCCAGTACTTC; CDR3: CATSRGPSGKETQYF; J: TRBJ2-5; D: TRBD2; V: TRBV15; length: 15; size: .
DNA: TGTGCCAGCAGTTACGCTAGCGGGGGGTACACAGATACGCAGTATTTT; CDR3: CASSYASGGYTDTQYF; J: TRBJ2-3; D: TRBD2; V: TRBV6-5; length: 16; size: .
DNA: TGTGCCAGCAGAGGAGCAGCGGGACCTCAAGAGACCCAGTACTTC; CDR3: CASRGAAGPQETQYF; J: TRBJ2-5; D: TRBD2; V: TRBV3-1/TRBV3-2; length: 15; size: .
DNA: TGTGCCAGCAGCCCGCGGGGTAGCGGGGAAGATACGCAGTATTTT; CDR3: CASSPRGSGEDTQYF; J: TRBJ2-3; D: TRBD2; V: TRBV7-2; length: 15; size: .
DNA: TGTGCCAGCTCACTGACAGGACCTTCCTCTGGAAACACCATATATTTT; CDR3: CASSLTGPSSGNTIYF; J: TRBJ1-3; D: .; V: TRBV18; length: 16; size: .
DNA: TGTGCCAGCAGCTTAGTATACAGGGAGAAGGATCAGCCCCAGCATTTT; CDR3: CASSLVYREKDQPQHF; J: TRBJ1-5; D: .; V: TRBV7-2; length: 16; size: once
DNA: TGTGCCAGTAGTATGGTGACAGGTGGAAAAGAGACCCAGTACTTC; CDR3: CASSMVTGGKETQYF; J: TRBJ2-5; D: .; V: TRBV19; length: 15; size: .
DNA: TGTGCCAGCAGTGTGGGACTAGCGGGGGGCGAGGATACGCAGTATTTT; CDR3: CASSVGLAGGEDTQYF; J: TRBJ2-3; D: TRBD2; V: TRBV2; length: 16; size: .
DNA: TGTGCCAGTAGTATTCTCTCCGGGGGCACCGGGGAGCTGTTTTTT; CDR3: CASSILSGGTGELFF; J: TRBJ2-2; D: .; V: TRBV19; length: 15; size: few
DNA: TGTGCCAGCAGCTGGGATCCAGGGAACTATGGCTACACCTTC; CDR3: CASSWDPGNYGYTF; J: TRBJ1-2; D: .; V: TRBV5-4; length: 14; size: few
DNA: TGTGCCAGCAGCGGTAGGGGATACAATCAGCCCCAGCATTTT; CDR3: CASSGRGYNQPQHF; J: TRBJ1-5; D: .; V: TRBV5-6; length: 14; size: .
DNA: TGTGCCAGCAGTCCCCCACAGGGGAATTATCCGCCCCAGCATTTT; CDR3: CASSPPQGNYPPQHF; J: TRBJ1-5; D: TRBD1; V: TRBV28; length: 15; size: .
DNA: TGTGCCAGCAGCGTCTTCGGACTAGCGGGAGGACCAGATACGCAGTATTTT; CDR3: CASSVFGLAGGPDTQYF; J: TRBJ2-3; D: TRBD2; V: TRBV9; length: 17; size: .
DNA: TGTGCCAGCAGCTCTAGCACAGATACGCAGTATTTT; CDR3: CASSSSTDTQYF; J: TRBJ2-3; D: .; V: TRBV6-5; length: 12; size: .